This is a list of T cell receptor beta chains from one sample in a study of T cells after yellow fever vaccination. TCRdb analysed the 5' RACE reads with MiXCR anew, one entry per CDR3 protein. The sample has more than 95,000 distinct CDR3 sequences, 8% to 10% seen once. The specimen was CD8+ T cells sorted from PBMCs, collected on the day of the yellow fever booster vaccination. These receptors were obtained from a man aged 18 to 30 who received the YFV17D yellow fever vaccine. Each CDR3 is given with its conserved first and last residue. A D gene is named only where the DNA matches it firmly. Clone size is given for some rows only: seen once, a few or many times, or a class if the clone is expanded.

clone_size	v_call	cdr3_length	d_call	j_call	cdr3_aa	cdr3_nt
.	TRBV12-3/TRBV12-4	14	.	TRBJ2-5	CASSPISGQKTQYF	TGTGCCAGCAGTCCCATTTCCGGGCAGAAGACCCAGTACTTC
.	TRBV7-9	13	TRBD1	TRBJ2-7	CASRGQGSYEQYF	TGTGCCAGTCGGGGACAGGGTTCCTACGAGCAGTACTTC
few	TRBV24-1	12	.	TRBJ2-1	CATSDGTYEQFF	TGTGCCACCAGTGATGGGACATATGAGCAGTTCTTC
.	TRBV6-2/TRBV6-3	14	TRBD1	TRBJ1-1	CASSPGGANTEAFF	TGTGCCAGCAGTCCAGGGGGCGCGAACACTGAAGCTTTCTTT
.	TRBV5-1	15	.	TRBJ1-1	CASSPIPEGNTEAFF	TGCGCCAGCAGCCCAATCCCAGAGGGAAACACTGAAGCTTTCTTT
few	TRBV7-9	14	.	TRBJ2-3	CASLLTTGGRTQYF	TGTGCCAGCCTTCTCACGACAGGCGGGCGAACGCAGTATTTT
few	TRBV7-8	16	TRBD1	TRBJ2-7	CASSSRLDRGFYEQYF	TGTGCCAGCAGCTCACGGTTGGACAGGGGGTTCTACGAGCAGTACTTC
.	TRBV7-2	14	TRBD1	TRBJ2-4	CASSFRQGSNIQYF	TGTGCCAGCAGCTTCAGACAGGGGTCAAACATTCAGTACTTC
.	TRBV7-8	17	.	TRBJ2-2	CASSLVGTGHFTGELFF	TGTGCCAGCAGCTTAGTCGGGACGGGCCATTTCACCGGGGAGCTGTTTTTT
.	TRBV9	14	.	TRBJ1-2	CASSVQTGDYGYTF	TGTGCCAGCAGCGTACAGACAGGAGACTATGGCTACACCTTC
many	TRBV3-1	14	TRBD1	TRBJ2-1	CASSQTGGWNEQFF	TGTGCCAGCAGCCAAACAGGGGGATGGAATGAGCAGTTCTTC
many	TRBV25-1	16	.	TRBJ1-6	CASSWRNLKGNSPLHF	TGTGCCAGCAGTTGGCGGAACCTAAAGGGGAATTCACCCCTCCACTTT
.	TRBV9	15	.	TRBJ2-3	CASSVPGTCTDTQYF	TGTGCCAGCAGCGTTCCGGGAACTTGCACAGATACGCAGTATTTT
.	TRBV4-1	17	TRBD1	TRBJ2-2	CASSPRLFGTGSGELFF	TGCGCCAGCAGCCCCCGGTTATTCGGGACAGGGTCCGGGGAGCTGTTTTTT
many	TRBV29-1	14	.	TRBJ2-1	CSVESERAYNEQFF	TGCAGCGTTGAATCGGAGAGGGCCTACAATGAGCAGTTCTTC
many	TRBV2	14	TRBD2	TRBJ2-5	CASLAAGGQETQYF	TGTGCCAGCCTGGCAGCGGGGGGCCAAGAGACCCAGTACTTC
.	TRBV3-1	17	.	TRBJ2-3	CASSQDRGGSSTDTQYF	TGTGCCAGCAGCCAAGATCGAGGAGGCAGCTCCACAGATACGCAGTATTTT
many	TRBV7-6	13	.	TRBJ2-2	CASSLAGTGELFF	TGTGCCAGCAGCTTAGCAGGGACCGGGGAGCTGTTTTTT
few	TRBV5-1	17	TRBD1	TRBJ1-3	CASSDWTGSTSGNTIYF	TGCGCCAGCAGCGACTGGACAGGGTCAACCTCTGGAAACACCATATATTTT
.	TRBV3-1	15	.	TRBJ1-1	CASSQEWGRNTEAFF	TGTGCCAGCAGCCAAGAATGGGGTAGGAACACTGAAGCTTTCTTT
.	TRBV6-5	14	.	TRBJ2-1	CASTRTGAHNEQFF	TGTGCCAGCACCCGAACCGGGGCCCACAATGAGCAGTTCTTC
.	TRBV12-3/TRBV12-4	13	.	TRBJ1-1	CASSDDMNTEAFF	TGTGCCAGCAGCGATGACATGAACACTGAAGCTTTCTTT
.	TRBV7-8	15	.	TRBJ2-1	CASSFKSPSVNEQFF	TGTGCCAGCAGCTTCAAATCGCCTAGCGTCAATGAGCAGTTCTTC
.	TRBV30	12	.	TRBJ1-4	CACSFPAEKLFF	TGTGCCTGTTCTTTCCCCGCTGAAAAACTGTTTTTT
.	TRBV6-6	15	.	TRBJ1-1	CASSPPVEPDTEAFF	TGTGCCAGCAGTCCTCCGGTGGAGCCGGACACTGAAGCTTTCTTT
few	TRBV12-3/TRBV12-4	12	.	TRBJ1-2	CASTPGNYGYTF	TGTGCCAGCACCCCAGGGAACTATGGCTACACCTTC
many	TRBV6-2/TRBV6-3	14	TRBD2	TRBJ2-3	CASSWTSDTDTQYF	TGTGCCAGCAGTTGGACTAGCGACACAGATACGCAGTATTTT
few	TRBV12-3/TRBV12-4	14	TRBD1	TRBJ2-7	CASTKGDRSYEQYF	TGTGCCTCAACGAAGGGGGACAGGTCCTACGAGCAGTACTTC
.	TRBV29-1	12	TRBD1	TRBJ2-7	CSVRDRHYEQYF	TGCAGTGTCCGGGACAGACACTACGAGCAGTACTTC
.	TRBV7-2	16	TRBD2	TRBJ2-3	CASSSLGSGNTDTQYF	TGTGCCAGCAGCTCCCTGGGTAGCGGGAACACAGATACGCAGTATTTT
.	TRBV4-1	17	TRBD2	TRBJ2-6	CASSQYWRGAGANVLTF	TGCGCCAGCAGCCAATATTGGCGGGGGGCTGGGGCCAACGTCCTGACTTTC
few	TRBV10-3	15	.	TRBJ1-1	CAISEYRIPNTEAFF	TGTGCCATCAGTGAGTACAGGATACCGAACACTGAAGCTTTCTTT
many	TRBV4-3	14	.	TRBJ2-7	CASSQGAQGYEQYF	TGCGCCAGCAGCCAAGGTGCACAGGGCTACGAGCAGTACTTC
.	TRBV5-1	17	TRBD2	TRBJ2-5	CASSLEGIAGVGETQYF	TGCGCCAGCAGCTTGGAGGGGATAGCGGGGGTTGGAGAGACCCAGTACTTC
few	TRBV5-5	15	.	TRBJ2-1	CASSRAGTPTSGQFF	TGTGCCAGCAGCAGAGCCGGGACTCCGACTTCGGGGCAGTTCTTC